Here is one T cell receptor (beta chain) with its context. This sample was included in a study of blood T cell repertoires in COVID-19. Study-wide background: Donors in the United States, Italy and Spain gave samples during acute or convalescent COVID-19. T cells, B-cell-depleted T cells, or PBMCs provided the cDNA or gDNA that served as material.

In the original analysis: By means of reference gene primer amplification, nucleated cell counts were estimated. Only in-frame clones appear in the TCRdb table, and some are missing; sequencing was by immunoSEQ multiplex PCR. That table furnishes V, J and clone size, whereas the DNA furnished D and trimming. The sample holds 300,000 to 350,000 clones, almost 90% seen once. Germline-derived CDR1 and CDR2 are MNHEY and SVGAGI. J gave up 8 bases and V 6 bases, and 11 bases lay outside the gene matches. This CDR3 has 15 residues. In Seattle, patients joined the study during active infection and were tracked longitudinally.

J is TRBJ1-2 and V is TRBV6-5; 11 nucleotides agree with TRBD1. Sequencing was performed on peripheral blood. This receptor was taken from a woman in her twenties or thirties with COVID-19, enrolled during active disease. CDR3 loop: CASRMEGQGARGYTF. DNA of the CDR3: TGTGCCAGCAGAATGGAAGGACAGGGGGCCAGAGGCTACACCTTC.